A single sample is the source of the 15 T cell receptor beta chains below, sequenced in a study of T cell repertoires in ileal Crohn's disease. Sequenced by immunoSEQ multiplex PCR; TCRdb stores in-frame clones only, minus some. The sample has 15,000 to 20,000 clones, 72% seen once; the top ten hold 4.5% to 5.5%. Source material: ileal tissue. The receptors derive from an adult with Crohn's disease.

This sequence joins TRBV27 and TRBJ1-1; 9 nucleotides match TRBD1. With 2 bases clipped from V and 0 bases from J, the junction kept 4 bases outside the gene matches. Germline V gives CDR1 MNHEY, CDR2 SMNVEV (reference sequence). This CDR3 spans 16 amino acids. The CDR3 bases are TGTGCCAGCAGTTTAAGACAGGGGGTAGTGAACACTGAAGCTTTCTTT. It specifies CASSLRQGVVNTEAFF.

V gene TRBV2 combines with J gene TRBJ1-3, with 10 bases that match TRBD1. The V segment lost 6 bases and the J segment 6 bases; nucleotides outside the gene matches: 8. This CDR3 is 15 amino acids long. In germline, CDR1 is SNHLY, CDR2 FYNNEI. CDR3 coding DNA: TGTGCCAGCAGGACTTCCGGGACAGGGGCAAACACCATATATTTT. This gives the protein CASRTSGTGANTIYF. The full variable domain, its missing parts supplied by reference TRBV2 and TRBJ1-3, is EPEVTQTPSHQVTQMGQEVILRCVPISNHLYFYWYRQILGQKVEFLVSFYNNEISEKSEIFDDQFSVERPDGSNFTLKIRSTKLEDSAMYFCASRTSGTGANTIYFGEGSWLTVV.

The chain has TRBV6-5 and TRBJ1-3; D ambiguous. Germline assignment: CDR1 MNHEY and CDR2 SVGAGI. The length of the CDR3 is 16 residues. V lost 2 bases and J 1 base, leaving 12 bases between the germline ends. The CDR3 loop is CASSYSLATSGNTIYF. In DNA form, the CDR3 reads TGTGCCAGCAGTTACAGTCTGGCGACATCTGGAAACACCATATATTTT.

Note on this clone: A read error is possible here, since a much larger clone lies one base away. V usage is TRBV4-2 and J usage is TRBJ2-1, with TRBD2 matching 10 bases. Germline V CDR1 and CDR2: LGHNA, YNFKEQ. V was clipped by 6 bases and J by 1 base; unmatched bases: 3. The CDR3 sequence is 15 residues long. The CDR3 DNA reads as TGTGCCAGCAGGGAACTAGCGGGATCCTACAATGAGCAGTTCTTC. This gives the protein CASRELAGSYNEQFF.

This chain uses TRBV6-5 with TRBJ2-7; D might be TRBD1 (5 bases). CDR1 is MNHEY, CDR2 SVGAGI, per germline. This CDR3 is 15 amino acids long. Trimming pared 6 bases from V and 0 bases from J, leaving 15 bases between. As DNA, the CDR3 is TGTGCCAGCAGCTCCGCAGGGAAGAGCTCCTACGAGCAGTACTTC. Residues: CASSSAGKSSYEQYF.

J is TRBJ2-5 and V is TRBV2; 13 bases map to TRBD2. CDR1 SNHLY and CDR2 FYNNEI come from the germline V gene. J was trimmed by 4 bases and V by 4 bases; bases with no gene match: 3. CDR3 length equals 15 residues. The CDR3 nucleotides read TGTGCCAGCAGTGCCTGGACTAGCGGGAGAGAGACCCAGTACTTC. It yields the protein CASSAWTSGRETQYF. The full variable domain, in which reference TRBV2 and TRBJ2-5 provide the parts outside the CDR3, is EPEVTQTPSHQVTQMGQEVILRCVPISNHLYFYWYRQILGQKVEFLVSFYNNEISEKSEIFDDQFSVERPDGSNFTLKIRSTKLEDSAMYFCASSAWTSGRETQYFGPGTRLLVL.

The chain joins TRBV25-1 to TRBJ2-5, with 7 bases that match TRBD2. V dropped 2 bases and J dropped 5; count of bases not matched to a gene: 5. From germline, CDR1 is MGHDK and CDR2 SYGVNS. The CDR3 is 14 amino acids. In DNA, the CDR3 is TGTGCCAGCAGTGAAGGGGAGGGACGGGAGACCCAGTACTTC. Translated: CASSEGEGRETQYF. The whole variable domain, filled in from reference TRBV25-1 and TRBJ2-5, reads EADIYQTPRYLVIGTGKKITLECSQTMGHDKMYWYQQDPGMELHLIHYSYGVNSTEKGDLSSESTVSRIRTEHFPLTLESARPSHTSQYLCASSEGEGRETQYFGPGTRLLVL.

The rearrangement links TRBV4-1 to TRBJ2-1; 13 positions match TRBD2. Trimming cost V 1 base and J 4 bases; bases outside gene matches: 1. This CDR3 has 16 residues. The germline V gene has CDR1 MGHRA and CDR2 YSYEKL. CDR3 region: CASSQGLAGGYNEQFF. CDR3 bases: TGCGCCAGCAGCCAAGGACTAGCGGGGGGTTACAATGAGCAGTTCTTC.

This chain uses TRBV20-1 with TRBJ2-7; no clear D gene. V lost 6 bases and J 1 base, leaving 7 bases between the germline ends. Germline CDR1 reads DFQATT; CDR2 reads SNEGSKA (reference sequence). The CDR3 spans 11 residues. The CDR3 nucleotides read TGCAGTGCCGTGACTTCCTACGAGCAGTACTTC. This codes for CSAVTSYEQYF.

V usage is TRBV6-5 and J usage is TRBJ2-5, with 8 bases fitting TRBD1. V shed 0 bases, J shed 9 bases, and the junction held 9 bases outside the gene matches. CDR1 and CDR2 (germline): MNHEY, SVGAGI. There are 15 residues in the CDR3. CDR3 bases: TGTGCCAGCAGTTACTCGCCGACAGGGGATGGGGCCCAGTACTTC. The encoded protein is CASSYSPTGDGAQYF.

CDR3 amino acids: CASGSPTSGGSKSYNEQFF. CDR3 sequence (DNA): TGTGCTAGTGGTTCCCCGACTAGCGGGGGGTCCAAATCCTACAATGAGCAGTTCTTC. This chain connects TRBV12-5 to TRBJ2-1; 13 bases agree with TRBD2. This CDR3 comprises 19 residues. The germline CDR1 and CDR2 sequences are LGHNT and FRNRAP. The V segment lost 4 bases and the J segment 1 base; nucleotides outside the gene matches: 10.

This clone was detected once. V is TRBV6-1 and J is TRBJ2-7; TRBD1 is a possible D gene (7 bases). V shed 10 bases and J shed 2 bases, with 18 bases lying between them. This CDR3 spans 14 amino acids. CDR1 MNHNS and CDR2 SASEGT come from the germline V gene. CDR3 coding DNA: TGTGCCACCGGGGGACAGATGAACCCCTACGAGCAGTACTTC. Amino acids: CATGGQMNPYEQYF.

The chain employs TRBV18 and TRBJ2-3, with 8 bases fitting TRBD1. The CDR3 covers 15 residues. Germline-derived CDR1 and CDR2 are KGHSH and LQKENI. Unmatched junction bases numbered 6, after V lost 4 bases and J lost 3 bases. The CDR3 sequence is CASSHRDRTTDTQYF. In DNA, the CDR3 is TGTGCCAGCTCACACCGGGACAGGACAACAGATACGCAGTATTTT.

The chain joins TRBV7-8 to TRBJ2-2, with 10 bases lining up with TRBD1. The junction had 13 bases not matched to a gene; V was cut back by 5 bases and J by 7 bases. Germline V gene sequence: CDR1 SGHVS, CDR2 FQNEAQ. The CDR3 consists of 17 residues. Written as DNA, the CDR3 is TGTGCCAGCAGCGACGGGACAGGGGCCGGGAGTGGCGGGGAGCTGTTTTTT. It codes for CASSDGTGAGSGGELFF.

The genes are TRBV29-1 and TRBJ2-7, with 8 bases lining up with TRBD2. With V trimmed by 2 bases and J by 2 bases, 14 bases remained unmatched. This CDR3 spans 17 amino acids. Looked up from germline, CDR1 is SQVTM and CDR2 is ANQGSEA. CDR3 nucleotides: TGCAGCGTTGAATGGAGAGGCGGGGGGTCCTCCCCCTACGAGCAGTACTTC. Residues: CSVEWRGGGSSPYEQYF.